The T cell receptor beta chain under discussion was sequenced for a study of blood T cell repertoires in COVID-19. Turning to the study itself: The United States, Italy and Spain were the sources of the acute and convalescent COVID-19 samples. In each case, the material was cDNA or gDNA derived from T cells, B-cell-depleted T cells, or PBMCs.

V lost 6 bases and J lost 1; bases outside the gene matches: 7. The length of the CDR3 is 16 residues. Germline CDR1 is KGHSH and CDR2 is LQKENI. Per the study methods: Estimated nucleated cell counts came from reference gene primer amplification. Here immunoSEQ multiplex PCR was the method, and the copy in TCRdb shows in-frame clones only, minus some. That table supplies the V and J calls and clone size; D and trimming were determined from the DNA. The sample consists of approximately 430,000 clones, 86% of them appearing once. Sequencing input: peripheral blood. This chain joins TRBV18 and TRBJ2-7; 12 bases line up with TRBD2. This sequence was found in a woman in her twenties or thirties with active or convalescent COVID-19. For the CDR3, the DNA is TGTGCCAGCTCCCCCCCAGGACTAGCGGGATCCTACGAGCAGTACTTC. This sequence encodes CASSPPGLAGSYEQYF.